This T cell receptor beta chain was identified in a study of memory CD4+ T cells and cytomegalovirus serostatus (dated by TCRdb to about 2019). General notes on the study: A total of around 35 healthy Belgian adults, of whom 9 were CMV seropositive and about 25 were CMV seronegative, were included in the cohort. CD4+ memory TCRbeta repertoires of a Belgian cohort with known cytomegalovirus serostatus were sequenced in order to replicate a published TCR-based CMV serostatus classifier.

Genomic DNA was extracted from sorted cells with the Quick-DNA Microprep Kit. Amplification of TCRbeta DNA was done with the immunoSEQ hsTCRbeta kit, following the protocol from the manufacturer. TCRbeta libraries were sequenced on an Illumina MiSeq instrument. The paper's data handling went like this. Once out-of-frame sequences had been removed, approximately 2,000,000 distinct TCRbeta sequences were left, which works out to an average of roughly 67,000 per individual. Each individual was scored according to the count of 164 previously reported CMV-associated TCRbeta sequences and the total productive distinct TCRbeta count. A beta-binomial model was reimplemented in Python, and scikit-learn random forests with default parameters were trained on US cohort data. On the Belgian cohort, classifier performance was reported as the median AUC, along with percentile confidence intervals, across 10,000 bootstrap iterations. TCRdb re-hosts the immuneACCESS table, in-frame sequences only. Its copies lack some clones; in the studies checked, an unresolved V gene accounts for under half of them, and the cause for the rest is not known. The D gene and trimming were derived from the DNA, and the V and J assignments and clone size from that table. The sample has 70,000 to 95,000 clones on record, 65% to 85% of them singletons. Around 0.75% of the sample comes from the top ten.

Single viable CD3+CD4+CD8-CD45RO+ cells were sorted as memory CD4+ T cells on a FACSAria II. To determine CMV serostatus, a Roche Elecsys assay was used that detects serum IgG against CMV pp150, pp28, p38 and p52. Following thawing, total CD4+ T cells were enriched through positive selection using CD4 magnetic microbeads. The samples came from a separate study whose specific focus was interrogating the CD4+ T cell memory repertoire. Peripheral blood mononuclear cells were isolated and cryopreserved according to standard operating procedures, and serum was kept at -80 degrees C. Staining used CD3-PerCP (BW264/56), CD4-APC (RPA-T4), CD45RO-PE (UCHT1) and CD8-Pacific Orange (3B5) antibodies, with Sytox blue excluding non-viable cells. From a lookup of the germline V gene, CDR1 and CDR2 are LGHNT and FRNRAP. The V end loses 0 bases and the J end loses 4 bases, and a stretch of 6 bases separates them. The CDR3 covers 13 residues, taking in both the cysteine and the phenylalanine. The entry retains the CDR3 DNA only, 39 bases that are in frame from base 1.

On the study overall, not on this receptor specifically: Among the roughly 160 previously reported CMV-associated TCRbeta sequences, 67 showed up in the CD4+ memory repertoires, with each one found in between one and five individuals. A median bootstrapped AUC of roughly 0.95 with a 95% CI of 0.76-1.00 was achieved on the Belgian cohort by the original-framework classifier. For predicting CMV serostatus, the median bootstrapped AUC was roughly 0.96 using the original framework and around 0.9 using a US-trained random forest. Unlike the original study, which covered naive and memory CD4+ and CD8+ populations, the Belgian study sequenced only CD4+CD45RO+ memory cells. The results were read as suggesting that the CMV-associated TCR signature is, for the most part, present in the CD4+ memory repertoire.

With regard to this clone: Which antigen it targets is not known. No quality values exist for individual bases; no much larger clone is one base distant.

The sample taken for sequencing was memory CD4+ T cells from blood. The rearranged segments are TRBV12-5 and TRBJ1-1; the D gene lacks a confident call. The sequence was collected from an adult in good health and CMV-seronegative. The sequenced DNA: TGTGCTAGTGGTTTGGTTTCAGGCACTGAAGCTTTCTTT. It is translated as CASGLVSGTEAFF.